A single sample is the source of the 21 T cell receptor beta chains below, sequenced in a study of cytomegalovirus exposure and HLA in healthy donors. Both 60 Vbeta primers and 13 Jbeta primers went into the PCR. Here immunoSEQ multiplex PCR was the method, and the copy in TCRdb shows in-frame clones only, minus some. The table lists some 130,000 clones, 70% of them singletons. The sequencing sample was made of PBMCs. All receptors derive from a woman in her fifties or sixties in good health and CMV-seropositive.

The CDR3 here is CASSLLGGRAMVLYF. CDR3 bases: TGTGCCAGCAGTTTATTGGGCGGGAGGGCCATGGTTCTGTATTTT. The chain combines TRBV27 with TRBJ2-3; 9 bases are a match to TRBD2. Germline lookup yields CDR1 MNHEY and CDR2 SMNVEV (reference sequence). The CDR3 runs 15 residues. V shed 1 base and J 14 bases; nucleotides not matched to a gene: 13.

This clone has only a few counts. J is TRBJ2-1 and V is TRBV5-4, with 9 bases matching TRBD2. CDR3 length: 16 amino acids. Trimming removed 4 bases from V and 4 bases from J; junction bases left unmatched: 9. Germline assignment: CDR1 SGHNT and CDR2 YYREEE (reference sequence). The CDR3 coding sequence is TGTGCCAGCAGCCCCCCCCCGCTAGCGGGATACAATGAGCAGTTCTTC. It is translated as CASSPPPLAGYNEQFF. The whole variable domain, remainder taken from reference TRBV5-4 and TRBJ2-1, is ETGVTQSPTHLIKTRGQQVTLRCSSQSGHNTVSWYQQALGQGPQFIFQYYREEENGRGNFPPRFSGLQFPNYSSELNVNALELDDSALYLCASSPPPLAGYNEQFFGPGTRLTVL.

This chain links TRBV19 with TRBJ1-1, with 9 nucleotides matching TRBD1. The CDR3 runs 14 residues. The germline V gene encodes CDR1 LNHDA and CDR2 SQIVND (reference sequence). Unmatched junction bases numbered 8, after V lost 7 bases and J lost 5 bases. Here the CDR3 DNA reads TGTGCCAGTACCCTAGGGGACAGGGATACTGAAGCTTTCTTT. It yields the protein CASTLGDRDTEAFF.

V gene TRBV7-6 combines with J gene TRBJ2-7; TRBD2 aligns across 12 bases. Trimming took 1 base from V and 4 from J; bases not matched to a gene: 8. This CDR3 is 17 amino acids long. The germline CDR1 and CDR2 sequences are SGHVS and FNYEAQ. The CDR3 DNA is TGTGCCAGCAGCTTAGGAGCTCTAGCGGGAGGGGCGTACGAGCAGTACTTC. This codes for CASSLGALAGGAYEQYF.

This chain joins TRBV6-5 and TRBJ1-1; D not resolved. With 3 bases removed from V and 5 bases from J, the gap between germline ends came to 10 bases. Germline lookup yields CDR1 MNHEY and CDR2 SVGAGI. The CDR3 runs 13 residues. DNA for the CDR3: TGTGCCAGCAGTTATGGAGGTTGGACTGAAGCTTTCTTT. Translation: CASSYGGWTEAFF.

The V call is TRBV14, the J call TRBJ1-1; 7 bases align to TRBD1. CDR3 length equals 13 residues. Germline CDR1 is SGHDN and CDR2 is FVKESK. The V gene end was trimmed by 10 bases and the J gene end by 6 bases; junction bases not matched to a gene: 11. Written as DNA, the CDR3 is TGTGCCACCAGAAACACAGGGGCCGCTGAAGCTTTCTTT. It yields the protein CATRNTGAAEAFF.

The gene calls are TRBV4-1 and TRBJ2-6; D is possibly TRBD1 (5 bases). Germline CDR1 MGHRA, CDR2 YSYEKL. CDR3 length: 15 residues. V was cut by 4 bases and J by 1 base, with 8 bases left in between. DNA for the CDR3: TGCGCCAGCAGCCCTAGGGGTTCTGGGGCCAACGTCCTGACTTTC. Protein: CASSPRGSGANVLTF.

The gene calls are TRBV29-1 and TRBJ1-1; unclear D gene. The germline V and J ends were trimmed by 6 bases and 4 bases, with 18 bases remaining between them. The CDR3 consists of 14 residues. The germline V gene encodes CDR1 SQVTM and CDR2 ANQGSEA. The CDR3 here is CSVASVFGGTEAFF. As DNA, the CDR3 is TGCAGCGTCGCGTCGGTCTTTGGAGGCACTGAAGCTTTCTTT.

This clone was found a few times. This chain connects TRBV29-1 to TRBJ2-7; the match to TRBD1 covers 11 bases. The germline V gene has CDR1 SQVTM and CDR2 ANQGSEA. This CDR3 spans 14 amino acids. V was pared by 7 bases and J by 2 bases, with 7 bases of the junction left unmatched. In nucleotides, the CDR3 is TGCAGCGCCACTCAGGGACAGGGGGCCTACGAGCAGTACTTC. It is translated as CSATQGQGAYEQYF.

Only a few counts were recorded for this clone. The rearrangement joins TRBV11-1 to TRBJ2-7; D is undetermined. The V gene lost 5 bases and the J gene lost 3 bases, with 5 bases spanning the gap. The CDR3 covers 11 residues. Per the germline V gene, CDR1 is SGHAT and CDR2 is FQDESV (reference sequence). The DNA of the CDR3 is TGTGCCAGCAGCGCCAGCTACGAGCAGTACTTC. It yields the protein CASSASYEQYF.

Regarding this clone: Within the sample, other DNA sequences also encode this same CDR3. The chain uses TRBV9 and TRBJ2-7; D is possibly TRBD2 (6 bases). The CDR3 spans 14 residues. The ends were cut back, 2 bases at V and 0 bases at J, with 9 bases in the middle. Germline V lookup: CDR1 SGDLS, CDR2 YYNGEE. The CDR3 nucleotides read TGTGCCAGCAGCGTGACCGGGAGCTCCTACGAGCAGTACTTC. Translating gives CASSVTGSSYEQYF.

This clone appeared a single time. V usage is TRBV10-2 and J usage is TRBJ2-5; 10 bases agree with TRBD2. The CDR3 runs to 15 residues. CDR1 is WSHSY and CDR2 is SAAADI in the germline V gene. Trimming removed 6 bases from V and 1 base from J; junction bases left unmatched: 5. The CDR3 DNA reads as TGCGCCAGCAGGACTAGCGGGTTTCCCCAAGAGACCCAGTACTTC. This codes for CASRTSGFPQETQYF.

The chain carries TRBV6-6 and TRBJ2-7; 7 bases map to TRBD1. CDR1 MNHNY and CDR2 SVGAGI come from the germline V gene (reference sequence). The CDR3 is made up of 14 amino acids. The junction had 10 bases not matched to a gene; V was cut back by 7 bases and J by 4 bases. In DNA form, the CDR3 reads TGTGCCAGCACCCCAGGAGACAGGGCTTACGAGCAGTACTTC. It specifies CASTPGDRAYEQYF.

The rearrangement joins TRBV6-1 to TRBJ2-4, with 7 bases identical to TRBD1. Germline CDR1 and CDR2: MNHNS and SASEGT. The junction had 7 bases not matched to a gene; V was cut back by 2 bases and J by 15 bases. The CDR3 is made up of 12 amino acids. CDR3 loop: CASSEKTGTAYF. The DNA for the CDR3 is TGTGCCAGCAGTGAAAAAACCGGGACAGCGTACTTC.

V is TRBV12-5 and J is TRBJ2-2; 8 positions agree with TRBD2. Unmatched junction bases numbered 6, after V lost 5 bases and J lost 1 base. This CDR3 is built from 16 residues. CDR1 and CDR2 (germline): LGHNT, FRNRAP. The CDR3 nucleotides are TGTGCTAGTGGTACCGGACTAGCCGGGAACACCGGGGAGCTGTTTTTT. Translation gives CASGTGLAGNTGELFF. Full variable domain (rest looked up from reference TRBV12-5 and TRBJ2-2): DARVTQTPRHKVTEMGQEVTMRCQPILGHNTVFWYRQTMMQGLELLAYFRNRAPLDDSGMPKDRFSAEMPDATLATLKIQPSEPRDSAVYFCASGTGLAGNTGELFFGEGSRLTVL.

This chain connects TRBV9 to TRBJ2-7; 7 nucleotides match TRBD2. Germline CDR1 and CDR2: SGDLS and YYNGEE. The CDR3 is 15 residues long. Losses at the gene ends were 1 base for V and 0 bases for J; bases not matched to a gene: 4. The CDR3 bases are TGTGCCAGCAGCGTATTCGGGGGGTCCTCCTACGAGCAGTACTTC. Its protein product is CASSVFGGSSYEQYF.

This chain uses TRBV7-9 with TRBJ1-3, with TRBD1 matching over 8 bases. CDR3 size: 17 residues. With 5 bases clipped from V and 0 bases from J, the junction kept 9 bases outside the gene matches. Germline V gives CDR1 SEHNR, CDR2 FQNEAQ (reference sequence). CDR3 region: CASSQLGDRYSGNTIYF. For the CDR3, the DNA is TGTGCCAGCAGCCAACTGGGGGACAGGTACTCTGGAAACACCATATATTTT. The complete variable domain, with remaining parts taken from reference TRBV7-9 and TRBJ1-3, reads DTGVSQNPRHKITKRGQNVTFRCDPISEHNRLYWYRQTLGQGPEFLTYFQNEAQLEKSRLLSDRFSAERPKGSFSTLEIQRTEQGDSAMYLCASSQLGDRYSGNTIYFGEGSWLTVV.

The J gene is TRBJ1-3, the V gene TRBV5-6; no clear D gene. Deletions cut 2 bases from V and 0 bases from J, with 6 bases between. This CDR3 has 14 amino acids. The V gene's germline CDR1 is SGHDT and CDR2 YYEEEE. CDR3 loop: CASSFPGSGNTIYF. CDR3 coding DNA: TGTGCCAGCAGCTTTCCAGGCTCTGGAAACACCATATATTTT. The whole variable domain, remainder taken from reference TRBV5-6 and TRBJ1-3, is DAGVTQSPTHLIKTRGQQVTLRCSPKSGHDTVSWYQQALGQGPQFIFQYYEEEERQRGNFPDRFSGHQFPNYSSELNVNALLLGDSALYLCASSFPGSGNTIYFGEGSWLTVV.

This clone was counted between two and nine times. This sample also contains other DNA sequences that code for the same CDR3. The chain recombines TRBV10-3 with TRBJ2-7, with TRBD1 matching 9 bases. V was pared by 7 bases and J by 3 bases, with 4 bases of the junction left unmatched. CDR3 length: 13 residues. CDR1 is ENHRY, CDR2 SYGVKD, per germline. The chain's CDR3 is CAITPDRGYEQYF. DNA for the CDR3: TGTGCCATCACCCCGGACAGGGGCTACGAGCAGTACTTC.

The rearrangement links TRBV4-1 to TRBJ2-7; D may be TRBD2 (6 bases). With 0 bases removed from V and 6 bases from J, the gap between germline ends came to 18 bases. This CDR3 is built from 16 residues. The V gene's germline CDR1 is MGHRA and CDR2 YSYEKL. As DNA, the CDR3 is TGCGCCAGCAGCCAAGATCGGGGGTTTCTAGGGATCGAGCAGTACTTC. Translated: CASSQDRGFLGIEQYF.

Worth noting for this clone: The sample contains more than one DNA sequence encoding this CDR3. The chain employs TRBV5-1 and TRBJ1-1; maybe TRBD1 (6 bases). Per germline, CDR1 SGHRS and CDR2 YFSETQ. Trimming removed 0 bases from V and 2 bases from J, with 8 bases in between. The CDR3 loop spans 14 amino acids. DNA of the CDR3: TGCGCCAGCAGCTTGGGACAGGCAAACACTGAAGCTTTCTTT. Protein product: CASSLGQANTEAFF. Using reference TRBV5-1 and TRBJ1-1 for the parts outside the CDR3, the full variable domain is KAGVTQTPRYLIKTRGQQVTLSCSPISGHRSVSWYQQTPGQGLQFLFEYFSETQRNKGNFPGRFSGRQFSNSRSEMNVSTLELGDSALYLCASSLGQANTEAFFGQGTRLTVV.